This T cell receptor beta chain stems from a study of T cell responses to AZD1222 COVID-19 vaccine. Profiling relied on immunoSEQ multiplex PCR, and the TCRdb table lists in-frame clones only, not all of them. The profile shows some 170,000 clones, about 89% of them singletons. The clonotype originates from an adult in good health. This sample comprised peripheral blood, obtained on day 0 of AZD1222 vaccination.

The CDR3 coding sequence is TGTGCCAGCAGCTTAGATGACAATGAGCAGTTCTTC. It yields the protein CASSLDDNEQFF. V gene TRBV11-2 combines with J gene TRBJ2-1; D not certain. The length of the CDR3 is 12 residues. V lost 0 bases, J lost 5 bases, and 2 bases lay in between. Germline assignment: CDR1 SGHAT and CDR2 FQNNGV.